What follows are 30 T cell receptor beta chains derived from one specimen sequenced in a study of OX40 agonist ivuxolimab in advanced cancers. TCRdb's copy holds only in-frame clones and misses some; the assay was immunoSEQ multiplex PCR. Here the sample spans some 98,000 clones, around nine tenths being singletons. The sequenced sample was CD4+ or CD8+ T cells sorted from blood, obtained in a trial of the OX40 agonist ivuxolimab. Receptors were obtained from an adult with an advanced solid tumor such as melanoma, head and neck, liver or kidney cancer.

This clone was seen only once. Here the CDR3 reads CASRQTGLNRDGYTF. DNA for the CDR3: TGTGCCAGCAGACAGACAGGTTTGAATCGGGATGGCTACACCTTC. This rearrangement joins TRBV6-6 to TRBJ1-2, with a tentative D call TRBD1 (6 bases). V shed 6 bases and J shed 6 bases, with 20 bases lying between them. CDR1 MNHNY and CDR2 SVGAGI come from the germline V gene (reference sequence). This CDR3 has 15 amino acids.

The chain recombines TRBV7-2 with TRBJ2-7; D is possibly TRBD1 or TRBD2 (5 bases each). CDR3 length equals 17 residues. Germline V gene lookup returns CDR1 SGHTA and CDR2 FQGNSA. Trimming shortened V by 5 bases and J by 5 bases, and 25 bases separated the two germline ends. The CDR3 loop is CASSPTPGTRGTHEQYF. Here the CDR3 DNA reads TGTGCCAGCAGCCCAACTCCCGGGACCAGAGGTACCCACGAGCAGTACTTC. Together with reference TRBV7-2 and TRBJ2-7, the CDR3 gives the full variable domain: GAGVSQSPSNKVTEKGKDVELRCDPISGHTALYWYRQSLGQGLEFLIYFQGNSAPDKSGLPSDRFSAERTGGSVSTLTIQRTQQEDSAVYLCASSPTPGTRGTHEQYFGPGTRLTVT.

The genes are TRBV5-4 and TRBJ1-1; 9 bases are a match to TRBD1. V was clipped by 4 bases and J by 4 bases; unmatched bases: 11. The CDR3 sequence is 16 residues long. CDR1 is SGHNT, CDR2 YYREEE, per germline (reference sequence). The DNA of the CDR3 is TGTGCCAGCAGCCCTGGACAGGGGACGAAGAGCACTGAAGCTTTCTTT. This encodes CASSPGQGTKSTEAFF.

This clone was recorded once. The V gene is TRBV9, the J gene TRBJ2-5; 8 bases align to TRBD2. The junction had 7 bases not matched to a gene; V was cut back by 4 bases and J by 5 bases. The V gene's germline CDR1 is SGDLS and CDR2 YYNGEE. This CDR3 is 14 amino acids long. The DNA for the CDR3 is TGTGCCAGCAGCATCAGCGGGGGCCACGAGACCCAGTACTTC. As protein: CASSISGGHETQYF.

The V call is TRBV5-4, the J call TRBJ1-1, with a possible D match to TRBD1 (5 bases). This CDR3 contains 15 residues. The V end was cut by 3 bases, the J end by 1 base, with 13 bases between. Germline assignment: CDR1 SGHNT and CDR2 YYREEE (reference sequence). CDR3 residues: CASSSTTTANTEAFF. The CDR3 region has the DNA TGTGCCAGCAGCTCTACCACGACAGCGAACACTGAAGCTTTCTTT.

The chain couples TRBV2 to TRBJ1-5; weak D call: TRBD1 (6 bases). Trimming removed 4 bases at V and 7 bases at J, with 17 bases between. Germline-derived CDR1 and CDR2 are SNHLY and FYNNEI. The CDR3 is 15 residues long. The CDR3 loop is CASSGERGAGQPQHF. The CDR3 DNA follows: TGTGCCAGCAGTGGTGAGAGGGGGGCTGGCCAGCCCCAGCATTTT.

V is TRBV9 and J is TRBJ2-5; 8 nucleotides align to TRBD1. CDR1 is SGDLS and CDR2 is YYNGEE in the germline V gene. The trim removed 5 bases at V and 3 bases at J, leaving 3 bases unmatched. The CDR3 spans 13 residues. CDR3 sequence: CASRGQVEETQYF. The CDR3 DNA sequence: TGTGCCAGCAGGGGACAGGTAGAAGAGACCCAGTACTTC.

The CDR3 loop reads CASSLQGAANEKLFF. DNA of the CDR3: TGCGCCAGCAGCTTACAGGGGGCGGCTAATGAAAAACTGTTTTTT. V usage is TRBV5-1 and J usage is TRBJ1-4, with TRBD1 matching 9 bases. The CDR3 has 15 residues. J lost 3 bases, V lost 2 bases, and 2 bases had no gene match. CDR1 is SGHRS, CDR2 YFSETQ, per germline.

This sequence joins TRBV19 and TRBJ1-2, with TRBD1 as a possible D gene (5 bases). The germline gives CDR1 LNHDA, CDR2 SQIVND (reference sequence). V was pared by 5 bases and J by 4 bases, with 11 bases between. There are 13 residues in the CDR3. CDR3 region: CASSWGFAYGYTF. The CDR3 DNA is TGTGCCAGTAGTTGGGGCTTCGCCTATGGCTACACCTTC.

The chain uses TRBV7-3 and TRBJ2-7; 7 bases match TRBD1. Trimming at V came to 0 bases and at J to 4 bases, leaving 3 bases not matched to a gene. There are 14 residues in the CDR3. CDR1 is SGHTA and CDR2 is FQGTGA in the germline V gene. The CDR3 reads CASSLTTGSYEQYF. The DNA for the CDR3 is TGTGCCAGCAGCTTAACGACAGGGTCGTACGAGCAGTACTTC.

CDR3 protein: CATIGVGGLNTEAFF. CDR3 bases: TGTGCCACCATTGGGGTCGGGGGATTGAACACTGAAGCTTTCTTT. This chain connects TRBV19 to TRBJ1-1, with a tentative D call TRBD1 (5 bases). The CDR3 consists of 15 residues. Trimming left V 10 bases short and J 0 bases short, with 18 bases between. Germline loops: CDR1 LNHDA, CDR2 SQIVND (reference sequence).

Only one count was recorded for this clone. This chain uses TRBV9 with TRBJ1-5, with TRBD1 as a possible D gene (5 bases). The germline V and J ends were trimmed by 3 bases and 6 bases, with 16 bases remaining between them. Germline CDR1 SGDLS, CDR2 YYNGEE. CDR3 size: 15 residues. The CDR3 region is CASSEGTASGQPQHF. CDR3 DNA sequence: TGTGCCAGCAGCGAGGGGACGGCTAGCGGTCAGCCCCAGCATTTT.

CDR3 bases: TGTGCCAGCAGTTACGGGCCGAACACCGGGGAGCTGTTTTTT. Residues: CASSYGPNTGELFF. The chain couples TRBV6-5 to TRBJ2-2; unclear D gene. With 2 bases removed from V and 0 bases from J, the gap between germline ends came to 4 bases. Germline V lookup: CDR1 MNHEY, CDR2 SVGAGI. This CDR3 comprises 14 residues.

This rearrangement joins TRBV28 to TRBJ2-5, with D hard to call. The length of the CDR3 is 13 residues. Germline CDR1 MDHEN, CDR2 SYDVKM. Between the trimmed V and J ends, which lost 3 bases and 5 bases, there was a span of 10 bases. This CDR3 is CASSFGVKETQYF. In DNA form, the CDR3 reads TGTGCCAGCAGTTTTGGGGTCAAGGAGACCCAGTACTTC. The complete variable domain, with remaining parts taken from reference TRBV28 and TRBJ2-5, reads DVKVTQSSRYLVKRTGEKVFLECVQDMDHENMFWYRQDPGLGLRLIYFSYDVKMKEKGDIPEGYSVSREKKERFSLILESASTNQTSMYLCASSFGVKETQYFGPGTRLLVL.

The J gene is TRBJ2-5, the V gene TRBV5-6, with 10 bases that match TRBD1. This CDR3 is 14 amino acids long. The V and J ends lost 2 bases and 5 bases, in that order; junction bases with no gene match: 3. The germline V gene encodes CDR1 SGHDT and CDR2 YYEEEE. The DNA of the CDR3 is TGTGCCAGCAGCTTCGACAGGGGGCCGGAGACCCAGTACTTC. This gives the protein CASSFDRGPETQYF.

This chain links TRBV5-1 with TRBJ2-7, with D perhaps assigned TRBD1 or TRBD2 (6 bases each). Trimming took off 0 bases at V and 4 bases at J, with 14 bases between the two ends. The CDR3 runs to 15 residues. Germline V gene lookup returns CDR1 SGHRS and CDR2 YFSETQ. The CDR3, as DNA: TGCGCCAGCAGCTTGGAGGGGGGCGCGGGTTACGAGCAGTACTTC. It codes for CASSLEGGAGYEQYF.

This clone occurred once. This chain uses TRBV21-1 with TRBJ2-4; the D call in the table, TRBD2, was not verified against the DNA. TRBV21-1 is a pseudogene locus. The CDR3 is 20 residues long. The CDR3: CASSNGTSGDPRMAKNIQYF. The CDR3 region has the DNA TGTGCCAGCAGCAATGGGACTAGCGGGGACCCTCGTATGGCCAAAAACATTCAGTACTTC.

V is TRBV18 and J is TRBJ1-2; 10 nucleotides align to TRBD1. Looked up from germline, CDR1 is KGHSH and CDR2 is LQKENI. Trimming took 3 bases from V and 7 from J; bases not matched to a gene: 8. This CDR3 is built from 15 residues. CDR3 loop: CASSPVDRGRGGYTF. In DNA, the CDR3 is TGTGCCAGCTCACCGGTTGACAGGGGGCGCGGTGGCTACACCTTC.

In its sample, this clone was seen once. This chain connects TRBV27 to TRBJ1-1; D perhaps matches TRBD1 (5 bases). Germline lookup yields CDR1 MNHEY and CDR2 SMNVEV (reference sequence). V gave up 3 bases and J gave up 7 bases, with 9 bases separating them. The CDR3 totals 12 residues. In DNA, the CDR3 is TGTGCCAGCAGTTTGCGGGGGGGTGAAGCTTTCTTT. As protein: CASSLRGGEAFF.

The chain employs TRBV6-6 and TRBJ2-7, with 9 bases lining up with TRBD1. The germline V gene has CDR1 MNHNY and CDR2 SVGAGI (reference sequence). This CDR3 is 14 amino acids long. Unmatched junction bases numbered 4, after V lost 5 bases and J lost 2 bases. In DNA, the CDR3 is TGTGCCAGCAGTAGGACAGGGGCGCCCTACGAGCAGTACTTC. It encodes CASSRTGAPYEQYF.

The rearrangement links TRBV15 to TRBJ1-2; TRBD1 aligns across 7 bases. V was clipped by 3 bases and J by 8 bases; unmatched bases: 9. The V gene's germline CDR1 is LNHNV and CDR2 YYDKDF (reference sequence). CDR3 length: 14 amino acids. CDR3 protein: CATSRSMTGKGYTF. The CDR3 coding sequence is TGTGCCACCAGCAGGTCAATGACAGGGAAGGGCTACACCTTC.

The rearrangement links TRBV30 to TRBJ1-2; 9 nucleotides match TRBD1. CDR1 is GTSNPN, CDR2 SVGIG, per germline (reference sequence). Unmatched junction bases numbered 4, after V lost 4 bases and J lost 4 bases. This CDR3 has 13 residues. The CDR3 sequence is CAWMRDRAYGYTF. The CDR3 nucleotides read TGTGCCTGGATGAGGGACAGGGCCTATGGCTACACCTTC.

The chain joins TRBV11-1 to TRBJ2-3; no clear D. The germline V gene has CDR1 SGHAT and CDR2 FQDESV (reference sequence). Between the trimmed V and J ends, which lost 4 bases and 6 bases, there was a span of 14 bases. The CDR3 length is 14 residues. CDR3 nucleotides: TGTGCCAGCAGCTCCGTGGGGATGGATGATACGCAGTATTTT. This codes for CASSSVGMDDTQYF.

The chain uses TRBV29-1 and TRBJ2-5, with unresolved D. The end of the DNA is better explained by TRBJ2-7, so the J call may be wrong. This CDR3 comprises 15 residues. Per germline, CDR1 SQVTM and CDR2 ANQGSEA. The CDR3 protein is CSVEDRLSPPYEQYF. CDR3 sequence (DNA): TGCAGCGTTGAAGATCGACTGAGCCCCCCCTACGAGCAGTACTTC.

The CDR3 nucleotides are TGTGCCAGCAGCGACCCGATCACGATAAATCAGCCCCAGCATTTT. Translation: CASSDPITINQPQHF. J is TRBJ1-5 and V is TRBV6-5; D uncertain. Trimming cost V 6 bases and J 4 bases, with 16 bases left between them. Germline CDR1 MNHEY, CDR2 SVGAGI. CDR3 length: 15 amino acids.

The rearrangement joins TRBV19 to TRBJ2-3, with 8 bases matching TRBD2. The CDR3 length is 15 residues. The germline gives CDR1 LNHDA, CDR2 SQIVND (reference sequence). The ends lost 4 bases at V and 6 bases at J; junction bases unmatched: 9. For the CDR3, the DNA is TGTGCCAGTAGTAGCCTAGCGGGCCGCGTCGATACGCAGTATTTT. This encodes CASSSLAGRVDTQYF.

The V and J genes are TRBV2 and TRBJ2-6; D is ambiguous. The germline V gene has CDR1 SNHLY and CDR2 FYNNEI. The CDR3 runs 15 residues. Trimming took off 3 bases at V and 0 bases at J, with 6 bases between the two ends. Written as DNA, the CDR3 is TGTGCCAGCAGTGACTGGAACTCTGGGGCCAACGTCCTGACTTTC. Its translation is CASSDWNSGANVLTF.

The chain is built from TRBV5-6 and TRBJ2-3; 9 bases map to TRBD2. The CDR3 is 16 residues long. CDR1 is SGHDT, CDR2 YYEEEE, per germline. J was trimmed by 6 bases and V by 2 bases; bases with no gene match: 10. This CDR3 reads CASSLSPSGVSDTQYF. The CDR3 DNA reads as TGTGCCAGCAGCTTATCCCCTAGCGGGGTGTCGGATACGCAGTATTTT.

This clone was detected only a few times. The CDR3 here is CASSLWSGEGPQHF. The CDR3 bases are TGTGCCAGCAGCTTATGGTCAGGGGAAGGGCCCCAGCATTTT. The rearrangement joins TRBV11-2 to TRBJ1-5, with TRBD1 as a possible D gene (6 bases). Between the trimmed V and J ends, which lost 2 bases and 9 bases, there was a span of 14 bases. Germline CDR1 SGHAT, CDR2 FQNNGV. The CDR3 loop spans 14 amino acids. Together with reference TRBV11-2 and TRBJ1-5, the CDR3 gives the full variable domain: EAGVAQSPRYKIIEKRQSVAFWCNPISGHATLYWYQQILGQGPKLLIQFQNNGVVDDSQLPKDRFSAERLKGVDSTLKIQPAKLEDSAVYLCASSLWSGEGPQHFGDGTRLSIL.

The chain carries TRBV4-3 and TRBJ2-1; D perhaps matches TRBD2 (5 bases). The CDR3 sequence is 16 residues long. The V and J ends lost 0 bases and 6 bases respectively, with 15 bases between them. The V gene's germline CDR1 is LGHNA and CDR2 YSLEER. This CDR3 is CASSQETTRGRNEQFF. CDR3 bases: TGCGCCAGCAGCCAAGAAACTACGAGAGGGCGCAATGAGCAGTTCTTC.